The present TCR beta chain was sequenced within a study of naive and memory T cell subsets. Alpha and beta constant region primers primed reverse transcription for blood and skin samples. Four PCR rounds used nested alpha and beta constant region primers plus the SP2 primer. TCRdb independently ran MiXCR on the 5' RACE reads; one entry per CDR3 protein. Seen here are 20,000 to 25,000 distinct CDR3 sequences, roughly 4.1% observed once, and the top ten hold about 8.3%. RNA was extracted from more than 2 ml of whole blood of healthy adults. Unsorted total RNA, 1 to 1000 ng, was DNase treated before reverse transcription. The clonotype was recovered from a male donor in good health.

The CDR3 sequence: CASGLDGWAGNQPQHF. CDR3 DNA: TGTGCTAGTGGTTTGGATGGGTGGGCAGGGAATCAGCCCCAGCATTTT. The chain carries TRBV12-5 and TRBJ1-5, with a possible D match to TRBD1 (5 bases). CDR3 length: 16 residues. Germline lookup yields CDR1 LGHNT and CDR2 FRNRAP. With 1 base removed from V and 4 bases from J, the gap between germline ends came to 14 bases.